This T cell receptor beta chain was retrieved from a study of cytomegalovirus exposure and HLA in healthy donors. Findings and limits, study-wide: In a later analysis, HLA-associated beta chains showed higher expansion and lower generation probabilities than comparable chains. The investigators catalogued under 200 TCR beta chains as cytomegalovirus-associated.

The V end lost 0 bases, the J end lost 3 bases, and 12 bases lay between the germline ends. This CDR3 comprises 15 residues. Germline CDR1 is SGHTS and CDR2 is YDEGEE. Use of 60 Vbeta and 13 Jbeta primers characterized the PCR. Generated by immunoSEQ multiplex PCR, the TCRdb table keeps only in-frame clones and is missing some. The table includes over 150,000 clones, around 80% detected once. As to this clone: Its antigen remains unidentified.

The receptor comes from a girl aged 2 to 9 in good health and CMV-seropositive. The sample consisted of PBMCs. This chain links TRBV5-8 with TRBJ1-2; D call uncertain. CDR3 loop: CASSLGSSRDYGYTF. The CDR3 coding sequence is TGTGCCAGCAGCTTGGGGTCAAGTCGAGACTATGGCTACACCTTC. The entire variable domain, with the rest obtained from reference TRBV5-8 and TRBJ1-2, is as follows: EAGVTQSPTHLIKTRGQQATLRCSPISGHTSVYWYQQALGLGLQFLLWYDEGEERNRGNFPPRFSGRQFPNYSSELNVNALELEDSALYLCASSLGSSRDYGYTFGSGTRLTVV.